Here is one T cell receptor (beta chain) with its context. This clonotype was counted a few times. The target of this receptor is not known. No much larger clonotype is one base removed from it; base qualities were not supplied. This sample was taken from a study of blood T cells in healthy people across ages (dated by TCRdb to between 2015 and 2016). With respect to the entire study: Template switching captured roughly one uniquely barcoded TCR beta cDNA molecule per two T cells in model experiments. Using deep sequencing normalized with unique cDNA molecular identifiers, the study measured how TCR beta repertoire diversity changes with age. Donors of different ages were randomly distributed across sequencing lanes to avoid experimental bias. Two additional independent replicas of 1 million unique cDNA reads from the same blood draw were analyzed for two donors (one aged 18 to 29 and one aged 80 or older). The donors were split into four age groups: young (average 16 years), middle-aged (roughly 39), aged (62) and long-lived (over 80). The paper's findings and limits, for the study overall: Bulk unsorted PBMC profiling prevented conclusive comparison of naive and antigen-experienced compartments. Donor CMV infection status was unknown, potentially confounding age-related changes in expanded clonotypes. As age increased, observed TCR beta diversity per million T cells dropped in a roughly linear way, and a significant reduction was already evident by age around 41. Total diversity estimates from one million sequenced T cells were considered lower bounds and underestimates. A strong correlation was found between observed TCR beta diversity and the percentage of naive T cells measured by flow cytometry. The long-lived group showed more naive CD4+ T cells, fewer expanded clones and increased TCR diversity than the aged group, suggesting age selection.

To prepare the library, 5' RACE was applied. Data came from an Illumina HiSeq 2500. A second PCR of about 6 to 11 cycles was performed with a sample-barcoded 5' primer and a J-beta primer mix. A template-switch 5' adaptor carrying 12 random nucleotides introduced a unique molecular identifier onto each TCR beta cDNA molecule. Each sample yielded at least 2.5 million CDR3-containing paired-end reads. First-strand cDNA synthesis was performed from all RNA using the Mint cDNA synthesis kit, with priming by a TRBC-specific oligonucleotide. Following uracil-DNA glycosylase treatment, all cDNA underwent a first 18-cycle PCR with the universal primers M1SS and BC2_uni_R. Per the original workflow: For normalization, 1 million high-quality reads, each with a distinct molecular identifier, were randomly selected from each sample. Reads with shared molecular identifiers were discarded instead of being binned into consensus sequences. MiTCR, with a Q25 quality threshold and the strictest error-elimination algorithm, was used for CDR3 identification, clonotype clustering and error correction. A nonparametric unseen species model with Euler transformation was used to estimate lower-bound total TCR beta diversity. The raw public reads went through TCRdb reprocessing: fastp at Q25, MiXCR clone calling, in-frame beta chains kept. Each entry is one CDR3 protein sequence, shown with its most common DNA and genes. TCRdb, rather than the study authors, made the V and J calls. A total of 600,000 or so distinct CDR3 sequences appear in this sample, roughly 48% of them only once. The ten most abundant clones make up approximately 25% of the sample.

V is cut by 0 bases and J by 6 bases, and the space between the germline ends is 10 bases. The CDR3, cysteine through phenylalanine, is 15 amino acids long. CDR3 DNA only is kept here, 45 bases in frame from base 1. Taken from the germline V gene, the CDR1 and CDR2 loops are SGHRS and YFSETQ. The roughly 39 donors, aged about 6 to 95 years, were systemically healthy Caucasian individuals from Russia. Approximately 10 milliliters of peripheral blood were collected from each donor into EDTA-treated Vacutainer tubes. PBMCs were isolated by Ficoll-Paque density-gradient centrifugation, with at least 7 million obtained per sample. Trizol reagent was used to extract total RNA from PBMCs, with at least 5 micrograms per sample. The percentages of naive CD45RAhigh/CD27high T cells were determined by flow cytometry on a PBMC aliquot from every donor.

This receptor was obtained from an elderly man in good health. Recombination connected TRBV5-1 to TRBJ1-6; tentative D gene TRBD1, with 5 bases matching. Sequenced: blood. Here is the DNA: TGCGCCAGCAGCTTGGGGGGGACGGCTAATTCACCCCTCCACTTT. This gives the protein CASSLGGTANSPLHF.